This TCR beta chain was observed in a study of blood T cell repertoires in COVID-19. Whole-study context: The study drew acute and convalescent COVID-19 samples from the United States, Italy and Spain.

TCRdb's table, derived via immunoSEQ multiplex PCR, lists solely in-frame clones and lacks some. The sample holds approximately 230,000 clones, around 84% seen once. Germline-derived CDR1 and CDR2 are SGHNT and YYREEE (reference sequence). The CDR3 is 14 residues long. Trimming took off 0 bases at V and 10 bases at J, with 11 bases between the two ends. Symptom resolution, clearance, or two negative PCRs marked donors in Cohort 3 as recovered. The chain couples TRBV5-4 to TRBJ1-6; D call uncertain. The sequenced sample consisted of PBMCs or T cells enriched from blood (not recorded which). This TCR was sampled from a man aged 18 to 29 who had recovered from COVID-19. This chain's CDR3 is CASSLAVPGSPLHF. In DNA, the CDR3 is TGTGCCAGCAGCTTGGCCGTCCCCGGGTCACCCCTCCACTTT.